These 22 T cell receptor beta chains share one sample of origin, sequenced in a study of T cells expressing NK-cell markers. Using the 5' RACE reads, TCRdb records one entry per CDR3 protein without DNA. This table lists 450,000 to 600,000 distinct CDR3 sequences. Material: blood T cells: a sorted CD56 or NKG2C T cell subset, CD4+ or CD8+ T cells, or bulk PBMC T cells (not recorded which). The receptors shown here come from a young man in good health.

The V gene is TRBV12-3 or TRBV12-4, the J gene TRBJ2-3; absent DNA, TCRdb's TRBD2 call cannot be checked. This CDR3 has 15 residues. The CDR3 here is CASSRGLAGVGTQYF.

The CDR3 reads CASSGGAGRGSYNEQFF. The gene calls are TRBV25-1 and TRBJ2-1; without DNA, the TCRdb call of TRBD2 cannot be checked. The germline V gene encodes CDR1 MGHDK and CDR2 SYGVNS. The CDR3 contains 17 residues.

The genes are TRBV6-6 and TRBJ2-7. CDR1 and CDR2 from the germline V gene are MNHNY and SVGAGI (reference sequence). The CDR3 contains 13 residues. CDR3 region: CASSYSADYEQYF.

The CDR3 here is CSVAGTWGEQFF. This sequence joins TRBV29-1 and TRBJ2-1; TCRdb reports TRBD2, a call that lacks DNA to check it against. Germline-derived CDR1 and CDR2 are SQVTM and ANQGSEA. The CDR3 runs to 12 residues.

The genes are TRBV29-1 and TRBJ1-5. There are 11 residues in the CDR3. Germline V gives CDR1 SQVTM, CDR2 ANQGSEA. CDR3 region: CSVRGDSAQHF. The full variable domain, its missing parts supplied by reference TRBV29-1 and TRBJ1-5, is SAVISQKPSRDICQRGTSLTIQCQVDSQVTMMFWYRQQPGQSLTLIATANQGSEATYESGFVIDKFPISRPNLTFSTLTVSNMSPEDSSIYLCSVRGDSAQHFGDGTRLSIL.

The rearrangement joins TRBV5-1 to TRBJ2-1; there is no DNA to check the TCRdb D call of TRBD2. Germline CDR1 reads SGHRS; CDR2 reads YFSETQ. This CDR3 has 15 residues. CDR3 protein: CASRSLVGGGNEQFF.

The CDR3 region is CANGQAGERTIYF. The rearrangement uses TRBV12-3 or TRBV12-4 and TRBJ1-3; the D gene TCRdb calls, TRBD1, cannot be checked with no DNA. This CDR3 is 13 amino acids long.

The chain links TRBV2 to TRBJ2-7; TCRdb indicates TRBD2, and absent DNA this call remains unverified. Germline lookup yields CDR1 SNHLY and CDR2 FYNNEI. There are 15 residues in the CDR3. CDR3 region: CASTPTTKVPYEQYF.

This chain connects TRBV7-2 to TRBJ2-5. The CDR3 consists of 14 residues. Germline V lookup: CDR1 SGHTA, CDR2 FQGNSA. This CDR3 is CASSLAHTKETQYF. The variable domain in full, completed from reference TRBV7-2 and TRBJ2-5, reads GAGVSQSPSNKVTEKGKDVELRCDPISGHTALYWYRQSLGQGLEFLIYFQGNSAPDKSGLPSDRFSAERTGGSVSTLTIQRTQQEDSAVYLCASSLAHTKETQYFGPGTRLLVL.

This sequence joins TRBV10-3 and TRBJ2-1; the TRBD1 assignment by TCRdb is unverifiable without DNA. CDR1 and CDR2 (germline): ENHRY, SYGVKD. The CDR3 is 17 amino acids. CDR3: CAISESEDRGTPNEQFF.

This chain joins TRBV4-1 and TRBJ2-4; TCRdb proposes TRBD2, but this gene call is untestable without DNA. Germline V CDR1 and CDR2: MGHRA, YSYEKL. The CDR3 contains 18 residues. The CDR3 sequence: CASSQEGWAPTAKNIQYF.

CDR3 sequence: CASSPEPGLGGRNEQFF. This chain uses TRBV6-5 with TRBJ2-1; TCRdb's D gene call, TRBD2, goes unchecked for lack of DNA. Germline CDR1 MNHEY, CDR2 SVGAGI. CDR3 length: 17 residues.

The rearrangement joins TRBV30 to TRBJ2-3; no DNA is available, so the TRBD2 call from TCRdb remains unchecked. Germline CDR1 and CDR2: GTSNPN and SVGIG (reference sequence). The CDR3 has 15 amino acids. This CDR3 reads CAWSGGRRSTDTQYF. The whole variable domain, remainder taken from reference TRBV30 and TRBJ2-3, is SQTIHQWPATLVQPVGSPLSLECTVEGTSNPNLYWYRQAAGRGLQLLFYSVGIGQISSEVPQNLSASRPQDRQFILSSKKLLLSDSGFYLCAWSGGRRSTDTQYFGPGTRLTVL.

The gene calls are TRBV15 and TRBJ2-1; TCRdb names TRBD2, which stays unverified in the absence of DNA. The CDR3 extends over 11 amino acids. Looked up from germline, CDR1 is LNHNV and CDR2 is YYDKDF (reference sequence). CDR3 region: CATSVAHEQFF.

The chain carries TRBV20-1 and TRBJ2-1; the D call of TRBD2 rests on TCRdb alone, since no DNA is present to check it. CDR1 is DFQATT and CDR2 is SNEGSKA in the germline V gene (reference sequence). This CDR3 is built from 16 residues. Here the CDR3 reads CSALNPLAGGRNEQFF.

The chain joins TRBV12-3 or TRBV12-4 to TRBJ2-2; TCRdb selects TRBD2, and the lack of DNA leaves this call unchecked. There are 19 residues in the CDR3. CDR3 sequence reads: CASSGLSGNLFANTGELFF.

This chain links TRBV7-2 with TRBJ2-7; TCRdb's D gene call, TRBD2, goes unchecked for lack of DNA. Germline CDR1 SGHTA, CDR2 FQGNSA. The CDR3 runs to 17 residues. The CDR3: CASSLAVGLALSYEQYF.

The gene calls are TRBV11-1 and TRBJ2-3; no DNA is available, so the TRBD2 call from TCRdb remains unchecked. The length of the CDR3 is 19 residues. Germline V CDR1 and CDR2: SGHAT, FQDESV (reference sequence). The CDR3 sequence is CASSLGTTTSGSKSDTQYF.

The genes are TRBV6-2 or TRBV6-3 and TRBJ2-2; TCRdb designates TRBD1, a call that cannot be tested without DNA. Germline CDR1 reads MNHEY; CDR2 reads SVGEGT. The CDR3 loop spans 15 amino acids. This CDR3 is CASRPPGGNTGELFF.

The J gene is TRBJ2-1, the V gene TRBV18; TCRdb names TRBD2, which stays unverified in the absence of DNA. Germline values: CDR1 KGHSH, CDR2 LQKENI. The CDR3 runs 15 residues. CDR3 amino acids: CASSPGPGTRDEQFF.

The rearrangement joins TRBV10-3 to TRBJ2-5. The CDR3 has 13 residues. CDR1 is ENHRY and CDR2 is SYGVKD in the germline V gene. The CDR3 here is CATRPENQETQYF.

The chain joins TRBV7-9 to TRBJ1-1. Germline V gene data show CDR1 as SEHNR and CDR2 as FQNEAQ (reference sequence). The CDR3 is made up of 14 amino acids. CDR3 amino acids: CASSLRVDYPEAFF. Drawing the rest from reference TRBV7-9 and TRBJ1-1, the complete variable domain is DTGVSQNPRHKITKRGQNVTFRCDPISEHNRLYWYRQTLGQGPEFLTYFQNEAQLEKSRLLSDRFSAERPKGSFSTLEIQRTEQGDSAMYLCASSLRVDYPEAFFGQGTRLTVV.